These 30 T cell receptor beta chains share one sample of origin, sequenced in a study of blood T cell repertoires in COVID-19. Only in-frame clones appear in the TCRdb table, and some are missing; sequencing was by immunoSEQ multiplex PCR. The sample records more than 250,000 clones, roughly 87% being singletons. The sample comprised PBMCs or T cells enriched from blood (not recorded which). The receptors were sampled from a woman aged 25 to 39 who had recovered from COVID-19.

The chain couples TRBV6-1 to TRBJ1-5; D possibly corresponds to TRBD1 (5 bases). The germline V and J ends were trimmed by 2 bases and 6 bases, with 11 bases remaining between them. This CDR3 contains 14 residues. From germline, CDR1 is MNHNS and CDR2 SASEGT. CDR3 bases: TGTGCCAGCAGTGAAAACACCGGGGGTCAGCCCCAGCATTTT. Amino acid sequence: CASSENTGGQPQHF.

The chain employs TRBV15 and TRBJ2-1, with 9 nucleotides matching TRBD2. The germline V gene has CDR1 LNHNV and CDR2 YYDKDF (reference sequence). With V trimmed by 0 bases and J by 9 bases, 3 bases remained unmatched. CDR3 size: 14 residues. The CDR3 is CATSRDRTSAEQFF. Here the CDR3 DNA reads TGTGCCACCAGCAGAGATAGGACTAGCGCTGAGCAGTTCTTC.

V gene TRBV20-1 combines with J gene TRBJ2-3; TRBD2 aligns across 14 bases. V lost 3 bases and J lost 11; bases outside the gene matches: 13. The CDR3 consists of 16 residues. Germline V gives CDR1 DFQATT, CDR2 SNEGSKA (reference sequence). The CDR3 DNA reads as TGCAGTGCTAGTCCCTTGACTAGCGGGGGGGAATGGGGGCAGTATTTT. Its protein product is CSASPLTSGGEWGQYF.

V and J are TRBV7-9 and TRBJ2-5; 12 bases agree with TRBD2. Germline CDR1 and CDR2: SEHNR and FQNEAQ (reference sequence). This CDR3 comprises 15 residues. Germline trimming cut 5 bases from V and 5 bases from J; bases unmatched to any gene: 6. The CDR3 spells CASSNPSGGAETQYF. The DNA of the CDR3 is TGTGCCAGCAGCAACCCTAGCGGGGGGGCCGAGACCCAGTACTTC. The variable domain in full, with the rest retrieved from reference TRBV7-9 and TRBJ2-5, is DTGVSQNPRHKITKRGQNVTFRCDPISEHNRLYWYRQTLGQGPEFLTYFQNEAQLEKSRLLSDRFSAERPKGSFSTLEIQRTEQGDSAMYLCASSNPSGGAETQYFGPGTRLLVL.

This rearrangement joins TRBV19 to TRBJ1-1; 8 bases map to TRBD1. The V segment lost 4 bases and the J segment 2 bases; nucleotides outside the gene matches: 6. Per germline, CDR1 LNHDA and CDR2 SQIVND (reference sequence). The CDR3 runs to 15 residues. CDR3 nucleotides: TGTGCCAGTAGTACCCCGACAGGGGTTAACACTGAAGCTTTCTTT. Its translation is CASSTPTGVNTEAFF.

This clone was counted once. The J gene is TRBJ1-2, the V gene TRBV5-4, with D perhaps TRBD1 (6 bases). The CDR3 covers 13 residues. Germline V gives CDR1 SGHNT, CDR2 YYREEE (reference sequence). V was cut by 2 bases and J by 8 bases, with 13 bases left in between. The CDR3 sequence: CASSFPGHPGYTF. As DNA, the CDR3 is TGTGCCAGCAGCTTTCCGGGACATCCAGGCTACACCTTC.

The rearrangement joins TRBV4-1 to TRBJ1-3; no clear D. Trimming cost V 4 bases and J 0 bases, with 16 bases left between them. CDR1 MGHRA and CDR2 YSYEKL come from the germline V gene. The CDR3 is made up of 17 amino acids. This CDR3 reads CASSPPTRVGSGNTIYF. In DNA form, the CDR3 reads TGCGCCAGCAGCCCCCCAACGAGGGTAGGCTCTGGAAACACCATATATTTT.

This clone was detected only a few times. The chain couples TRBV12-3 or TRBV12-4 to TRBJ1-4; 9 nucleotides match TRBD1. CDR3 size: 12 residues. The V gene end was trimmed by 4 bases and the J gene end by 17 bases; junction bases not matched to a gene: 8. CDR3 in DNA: TGTGCCAGCAGTTGGGGGGGACAGGGCCCTTTTTTT. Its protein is CASSWGGQGPFF.

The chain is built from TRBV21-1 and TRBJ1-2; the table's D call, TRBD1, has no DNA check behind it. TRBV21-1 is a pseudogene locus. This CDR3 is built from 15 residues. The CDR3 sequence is CASSKGQGQNYGYTF. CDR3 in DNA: TGTGCCAGCAGCAAAGGACAGGGACAGAACTATGGCTACACCTTC.

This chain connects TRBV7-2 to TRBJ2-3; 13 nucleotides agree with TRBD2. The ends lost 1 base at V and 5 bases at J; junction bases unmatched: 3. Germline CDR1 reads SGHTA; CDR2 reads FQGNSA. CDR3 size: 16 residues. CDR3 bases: TGTGCCAGCAGCTTAGGGGGACTAGCGGGGCGAGATACGCAGTATTTT. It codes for CASSLGGLAGRDTQYF.

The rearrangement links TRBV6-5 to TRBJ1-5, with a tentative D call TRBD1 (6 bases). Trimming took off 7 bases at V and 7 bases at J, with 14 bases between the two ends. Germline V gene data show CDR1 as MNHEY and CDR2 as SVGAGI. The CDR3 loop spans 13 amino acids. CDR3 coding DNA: TGTGCCAGCACCGATGAGAGGGGGCAGCCCCAGCATTTT. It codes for CASTDERGQPQHF.

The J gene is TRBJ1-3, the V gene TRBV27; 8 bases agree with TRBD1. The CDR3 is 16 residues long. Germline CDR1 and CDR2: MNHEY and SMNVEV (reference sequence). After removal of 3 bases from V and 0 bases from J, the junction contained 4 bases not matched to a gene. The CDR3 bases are TGTGCCAGCAGTTTGGGTACAGGGGGCTCTGGAAACACCATATATTTT. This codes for CASSLGTGGSGNTIYF.

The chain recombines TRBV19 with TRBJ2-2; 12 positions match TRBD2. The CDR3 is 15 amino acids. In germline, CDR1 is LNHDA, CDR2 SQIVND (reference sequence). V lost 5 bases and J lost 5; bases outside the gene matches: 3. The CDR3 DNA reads TGTGCCAGTAGTCCCGGGACTAGCGGGACCGGGGAGCTGTTTTTT. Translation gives CASSPGTSGTGELFF.

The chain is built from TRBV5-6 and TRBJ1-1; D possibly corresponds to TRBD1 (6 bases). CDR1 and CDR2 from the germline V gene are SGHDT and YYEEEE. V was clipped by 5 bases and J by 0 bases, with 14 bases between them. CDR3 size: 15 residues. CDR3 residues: CASRLRGRMNTEAFF. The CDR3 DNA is TGTGCCAGCAGACTCAGGGGTCGGATGAACACTGAAGCTTTCTTT.

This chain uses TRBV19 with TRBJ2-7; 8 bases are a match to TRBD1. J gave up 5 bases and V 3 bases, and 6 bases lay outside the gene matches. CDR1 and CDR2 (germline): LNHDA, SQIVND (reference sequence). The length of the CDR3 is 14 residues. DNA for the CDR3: TGTGCCAGTAGTATTGGGCAGGGGGCCGACGAGCAGTACTTC. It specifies CASSIGQGADEQYF.

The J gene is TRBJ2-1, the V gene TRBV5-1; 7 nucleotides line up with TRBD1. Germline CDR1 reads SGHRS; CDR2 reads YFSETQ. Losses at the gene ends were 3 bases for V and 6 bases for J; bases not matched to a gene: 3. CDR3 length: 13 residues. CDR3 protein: CASSSTGANEQFF. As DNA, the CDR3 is TGCGCCAGCAGCTCCACAGGGGCCAATGAGCAGTTCTTC.

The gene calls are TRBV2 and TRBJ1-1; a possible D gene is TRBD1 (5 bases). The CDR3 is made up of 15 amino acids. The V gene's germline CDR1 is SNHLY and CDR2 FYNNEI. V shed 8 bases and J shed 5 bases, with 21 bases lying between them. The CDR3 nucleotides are TGTGCCAGCCTTGGGGGGTCGGCGGGGAGTACTGAAGCTTTCTTT. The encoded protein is CASLGGSAGSTEAFF.

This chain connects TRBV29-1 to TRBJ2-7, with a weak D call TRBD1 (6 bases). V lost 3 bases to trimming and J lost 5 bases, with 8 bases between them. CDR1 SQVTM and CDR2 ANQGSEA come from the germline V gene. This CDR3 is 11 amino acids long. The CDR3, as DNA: TGCAGCGTTGACAGGGGTCACGAGCAGTACTTC. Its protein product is CSVDRGHEQYF.

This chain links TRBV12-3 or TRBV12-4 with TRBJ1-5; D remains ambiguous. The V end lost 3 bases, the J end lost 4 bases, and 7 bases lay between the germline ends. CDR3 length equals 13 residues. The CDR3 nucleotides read TGTGCCAGCAGTTTCAGAGGGAATCAGCCCCAGCATTTT. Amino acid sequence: CASSFRGNQPQHF.

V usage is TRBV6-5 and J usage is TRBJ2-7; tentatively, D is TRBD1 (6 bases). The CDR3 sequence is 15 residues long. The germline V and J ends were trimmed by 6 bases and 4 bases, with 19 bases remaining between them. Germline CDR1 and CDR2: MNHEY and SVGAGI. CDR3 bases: TGTGCCAGCAGACTAGAACGACAGGTCGGTTACGAGCAGTACTTC. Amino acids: CASRLERQVGYEQYF.

The CDR3 bases are TGTGCCAGCAGTCAGGGCCCCGGGGGCTACACCTTC. Translation gives CASSQGPGGYTF. The chain uses TRBV7-3 and TRBJ1-2, with D perhaps matching TRBD1 (5 bases). V was shortened by 6 bases and J by 8 bases, with 13 bases between the two germline ends. CDR3 length: 12 residues. Germline V gene data show CDR1 as SGHTA and CDR2 as FQGTGA.

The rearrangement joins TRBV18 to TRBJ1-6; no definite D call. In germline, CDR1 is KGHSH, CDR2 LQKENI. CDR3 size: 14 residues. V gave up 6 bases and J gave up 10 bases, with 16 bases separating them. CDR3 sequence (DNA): TGTGCCAGCTCTCCTTTCGGGGATTACTCACCCCTCCACTTT. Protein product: CASSPFGDYSPLHF.

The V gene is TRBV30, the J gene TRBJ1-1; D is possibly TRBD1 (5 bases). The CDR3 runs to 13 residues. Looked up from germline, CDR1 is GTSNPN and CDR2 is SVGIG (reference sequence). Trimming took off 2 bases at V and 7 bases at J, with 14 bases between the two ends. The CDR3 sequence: CAWSRAVQGEAFF. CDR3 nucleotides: TGTGCCTGGAGTCGGGCGGTCCAGGGTGAAGCTTTCTTT.

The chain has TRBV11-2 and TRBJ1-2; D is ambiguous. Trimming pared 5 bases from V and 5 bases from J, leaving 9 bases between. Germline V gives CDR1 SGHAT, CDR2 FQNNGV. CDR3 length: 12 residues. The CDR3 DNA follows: TGTGCCAGCAGCCCCCCGGGGTATGGCTACACCTTC. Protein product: CASSPPGYGYTF. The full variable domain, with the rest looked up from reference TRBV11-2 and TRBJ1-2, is EAGVAQSPRYKIIEKRQSVAFWCNPISGHATLYWYQQILGQGPKLLIQFQNNGVVDDSQLPKDRFSAERLKGVDSTLKIQPAKLEDSAVYLCASSPPGYGYTFGSGTRLTVV.

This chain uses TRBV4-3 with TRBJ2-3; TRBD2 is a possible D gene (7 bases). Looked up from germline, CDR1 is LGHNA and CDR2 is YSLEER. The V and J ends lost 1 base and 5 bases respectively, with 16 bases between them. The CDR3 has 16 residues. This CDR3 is CASSQGFGGLGDTQYF. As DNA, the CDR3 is TGCGCCAGCAGCCAAGGGTTCGGGGGGCTGGGAGATACGCAGTATTTT.

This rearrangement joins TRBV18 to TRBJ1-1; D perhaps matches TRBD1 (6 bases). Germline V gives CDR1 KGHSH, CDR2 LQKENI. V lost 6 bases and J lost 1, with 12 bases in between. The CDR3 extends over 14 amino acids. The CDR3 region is CASSLGAENTEAFF. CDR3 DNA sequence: TGTGCCAGCTCGCTGGGGGCGGAGAACACTGAAGCTTTCTTT.

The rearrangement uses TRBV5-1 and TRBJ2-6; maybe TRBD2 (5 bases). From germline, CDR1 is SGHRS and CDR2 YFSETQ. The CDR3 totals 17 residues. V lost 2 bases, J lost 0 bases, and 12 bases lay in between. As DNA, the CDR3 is TGCGCCAGCAGCTTCGCGAGGGCCCGCTCTGGGGCCAACGTCCTGACTTTC. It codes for CASSFARARSGANVLTF.

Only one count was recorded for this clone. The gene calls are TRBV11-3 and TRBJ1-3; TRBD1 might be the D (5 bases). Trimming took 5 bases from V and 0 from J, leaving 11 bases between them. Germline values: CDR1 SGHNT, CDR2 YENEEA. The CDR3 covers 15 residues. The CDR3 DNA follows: TGTGCCAGCAGCCAGGGAGGACTCTCTGGAAACACCATATATTTT. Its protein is CASSQGGLSGNTIYF.

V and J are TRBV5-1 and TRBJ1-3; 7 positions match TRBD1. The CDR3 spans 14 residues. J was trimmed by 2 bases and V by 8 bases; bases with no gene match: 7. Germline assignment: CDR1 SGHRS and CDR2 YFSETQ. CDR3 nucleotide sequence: TGCGCCAGTTCACCCGACAGGGCTGGAAACACCATATATTTT. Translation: CASSPDRAGNTIYF.

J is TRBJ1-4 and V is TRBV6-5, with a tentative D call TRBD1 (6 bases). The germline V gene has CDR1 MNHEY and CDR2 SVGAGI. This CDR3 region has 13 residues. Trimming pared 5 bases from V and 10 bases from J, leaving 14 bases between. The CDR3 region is CASSPDKGVKLFF. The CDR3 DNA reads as TGTGCCAGCAGTCCAGATAAGGGGGTAAAACTGTTTTTT.